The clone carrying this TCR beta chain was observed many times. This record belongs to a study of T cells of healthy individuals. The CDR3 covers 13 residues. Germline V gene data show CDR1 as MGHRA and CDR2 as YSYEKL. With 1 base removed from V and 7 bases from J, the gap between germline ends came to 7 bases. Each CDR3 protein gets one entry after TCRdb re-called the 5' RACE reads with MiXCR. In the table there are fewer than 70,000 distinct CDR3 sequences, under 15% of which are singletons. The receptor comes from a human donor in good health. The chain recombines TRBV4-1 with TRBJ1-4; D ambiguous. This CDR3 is CASSQGQSEKLFF. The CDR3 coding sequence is TGCGCCAGCAGCCAAGGTCAGAGTGAAAAACTGTTTTTT.